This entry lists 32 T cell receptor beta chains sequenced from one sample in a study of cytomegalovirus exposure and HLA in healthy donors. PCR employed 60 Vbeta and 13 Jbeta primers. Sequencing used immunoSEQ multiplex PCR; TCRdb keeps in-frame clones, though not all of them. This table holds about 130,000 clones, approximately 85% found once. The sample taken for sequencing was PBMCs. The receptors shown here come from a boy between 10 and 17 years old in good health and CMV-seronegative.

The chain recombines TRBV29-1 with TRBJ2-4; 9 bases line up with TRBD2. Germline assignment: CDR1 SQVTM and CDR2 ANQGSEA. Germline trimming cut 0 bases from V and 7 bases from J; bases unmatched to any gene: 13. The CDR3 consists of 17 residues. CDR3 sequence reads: CSVEDPPSRGGPNIQYF. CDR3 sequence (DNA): TGCAGCGTTGAAGATCCTCCATCGCGGGGGGGCCCGAACATTCAGTACTTC.

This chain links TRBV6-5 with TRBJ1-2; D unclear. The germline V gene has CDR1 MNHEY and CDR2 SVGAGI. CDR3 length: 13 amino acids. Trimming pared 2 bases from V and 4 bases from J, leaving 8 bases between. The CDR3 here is CASSYTGIYGYTF. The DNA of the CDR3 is TGTGCCAGCAGTTACACGGGAATCTATGGCTACACCTTC.

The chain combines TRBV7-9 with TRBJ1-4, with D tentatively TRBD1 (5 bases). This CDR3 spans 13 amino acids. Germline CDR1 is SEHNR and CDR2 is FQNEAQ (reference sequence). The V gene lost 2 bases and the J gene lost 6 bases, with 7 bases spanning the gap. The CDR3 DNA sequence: TGTGCCAGCAGCTTAAGCAGGGATGAAAAACTGTTTTTT. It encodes CASSLSRDEKLFF.

The DNA of the CDR3 is TGTGCCAGTAGCGGTACTAGGGGGGGCCGCTACGAGCAGTACTTC. It specifies CASSGTRGGRYEQYF. The chain couples TRBV19 to TRBJ2-7; weak D call: TRBD2 (7 bases). The V end was cut by 6 bases, the J end by 3 bases, with 18 bases between. The germline V gene encodes CDR1 LNHDA and CDR2 SQIVND (reference sequence). The CDR3 runs to 15 residues.

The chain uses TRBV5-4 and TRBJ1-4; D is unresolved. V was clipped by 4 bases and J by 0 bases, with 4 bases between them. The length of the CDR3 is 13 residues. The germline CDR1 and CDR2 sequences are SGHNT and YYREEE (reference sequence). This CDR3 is CASSPATNEKLFF. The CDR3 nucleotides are TGTGCCAGCAGCCCGGCAACTAATGAAAAACTGTTTTTT.

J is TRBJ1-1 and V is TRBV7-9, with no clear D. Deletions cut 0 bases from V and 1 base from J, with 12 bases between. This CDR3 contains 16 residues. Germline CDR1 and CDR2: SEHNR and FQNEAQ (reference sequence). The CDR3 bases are TGTGCCAGCAGCTTAGCGGGAGGAGCCAGGAACACTGAAGCTTTCTTT. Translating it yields CASSLAGGARNTEAFF. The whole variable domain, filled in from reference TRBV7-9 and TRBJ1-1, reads DTGVSQNPRHKITKRGQNVTFRCDPISEHNRLYWYRQTLGQGPEFLTYFQNEAQLEKSRLLSDRFSAERPKGSFSTLEIQRTEQGDSAMYLCASSLAGGARNTEAFFGQGTRLTVV.

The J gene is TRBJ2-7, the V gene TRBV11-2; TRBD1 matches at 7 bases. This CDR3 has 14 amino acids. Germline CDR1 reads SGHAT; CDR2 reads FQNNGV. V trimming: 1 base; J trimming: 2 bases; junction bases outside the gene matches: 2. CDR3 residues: CASSLGGTAYEQYF. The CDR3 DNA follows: TGTGCCAGCAGCTTAGGAGGGACAGCCTACGAGCAGTACTTC. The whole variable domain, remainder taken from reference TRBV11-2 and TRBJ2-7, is EAGVAQSPRYKIIEKRQSVAFWCNPISGHATLYWYQQILGQGPKLLIQFQNNGVVDDSQLPKDRFSAERLKGVDSTLKIQPAKLEDSAVYLCASSLGGTAYEQYFGPGTRLTVT.

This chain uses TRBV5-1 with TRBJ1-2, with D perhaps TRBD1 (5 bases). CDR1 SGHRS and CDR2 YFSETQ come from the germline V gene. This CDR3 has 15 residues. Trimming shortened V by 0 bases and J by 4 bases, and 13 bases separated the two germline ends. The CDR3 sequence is CASSLEPGDLYGYTF. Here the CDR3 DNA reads TGCGCCAGCAGCTTGGAACCGGGGGATCTCTATGGCTACACCTTC.

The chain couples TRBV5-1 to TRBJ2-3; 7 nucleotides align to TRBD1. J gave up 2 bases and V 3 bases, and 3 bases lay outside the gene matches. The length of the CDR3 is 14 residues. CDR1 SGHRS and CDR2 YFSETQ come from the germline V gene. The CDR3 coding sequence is TGCGCCAGCAGCTGGGGACAGACCACAGATACGCAGTATTTT. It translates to CASSWGQTTDTQYF.

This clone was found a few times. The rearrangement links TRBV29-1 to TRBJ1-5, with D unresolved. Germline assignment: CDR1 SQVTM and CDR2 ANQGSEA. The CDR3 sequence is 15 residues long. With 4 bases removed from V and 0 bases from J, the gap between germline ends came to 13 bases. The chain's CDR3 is CSVVDGVYSNQPQHF. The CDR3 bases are TGCAGCGTTGTGGACGGGGTTTATAGCAATCAGCCCCAGCATTTT.

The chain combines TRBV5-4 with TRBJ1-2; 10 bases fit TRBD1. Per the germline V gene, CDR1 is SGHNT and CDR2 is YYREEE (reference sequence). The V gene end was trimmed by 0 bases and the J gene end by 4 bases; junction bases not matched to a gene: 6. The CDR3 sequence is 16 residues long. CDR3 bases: TGTGCCAGCAGCTTGGTCGGGACAGGGGACCCCTATGGCTACACCTTC. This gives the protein CASSLVGTGDPYGYTF.

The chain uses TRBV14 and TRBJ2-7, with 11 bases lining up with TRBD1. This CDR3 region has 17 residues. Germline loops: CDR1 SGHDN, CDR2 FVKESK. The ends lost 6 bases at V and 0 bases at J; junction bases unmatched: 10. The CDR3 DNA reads TGTGCCAGCAGGGACAGGGGGCTCGCGGGCAGCTCCTACGAGCAGTACTTC. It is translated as CASRDRGLAGSSYEQYF.

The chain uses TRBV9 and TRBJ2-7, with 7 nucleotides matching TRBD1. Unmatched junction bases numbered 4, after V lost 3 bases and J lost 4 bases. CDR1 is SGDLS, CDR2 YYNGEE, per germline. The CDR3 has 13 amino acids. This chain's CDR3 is CASSATGSYEQYF. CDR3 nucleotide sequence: TGTGCCAGCAGCGCGACAGGGTCGTACGAGCAGTACTTC.

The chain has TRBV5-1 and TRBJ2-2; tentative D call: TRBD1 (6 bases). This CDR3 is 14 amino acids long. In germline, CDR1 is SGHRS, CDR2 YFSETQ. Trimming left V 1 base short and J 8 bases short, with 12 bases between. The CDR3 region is CASSLTGSAGELFF. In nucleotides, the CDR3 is TGCGCCAGCAGCTTGACAGGGTCGGCGGGGGAGCTGTTTTTT.

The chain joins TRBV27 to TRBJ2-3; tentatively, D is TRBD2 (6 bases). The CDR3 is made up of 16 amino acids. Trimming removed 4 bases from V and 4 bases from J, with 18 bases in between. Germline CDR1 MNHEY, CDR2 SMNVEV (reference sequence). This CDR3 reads CASSSAGTLVSDTQYF. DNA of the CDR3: TGTGCCAGCAGTTCCGCCGGGACTTTGGTATCAGATACGCAGTATTTT.

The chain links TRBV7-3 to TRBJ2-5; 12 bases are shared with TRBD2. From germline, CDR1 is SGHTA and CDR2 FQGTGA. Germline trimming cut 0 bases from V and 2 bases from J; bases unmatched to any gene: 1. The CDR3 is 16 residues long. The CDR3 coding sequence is TGTGCCAGCAGCTTAACCGGGACTAGCGGGCAAGAGACCCAGTACTTC. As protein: CASSLTGTSGQETQYF.

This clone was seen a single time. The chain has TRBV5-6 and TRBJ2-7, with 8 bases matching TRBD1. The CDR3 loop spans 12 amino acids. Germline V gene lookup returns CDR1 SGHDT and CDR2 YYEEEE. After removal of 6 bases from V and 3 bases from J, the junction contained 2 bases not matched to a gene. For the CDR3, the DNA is TGTGCCAGCAATACAGGGGGCTACGAGCAGTACTTC. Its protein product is CASNTGGYEQYF.

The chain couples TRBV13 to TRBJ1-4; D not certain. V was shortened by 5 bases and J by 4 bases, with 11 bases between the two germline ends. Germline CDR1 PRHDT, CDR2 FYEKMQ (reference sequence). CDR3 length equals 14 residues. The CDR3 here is CASSLRRFNEKLFF. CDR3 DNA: TGTGCCAGCAGCCTCAGAAGATTTAATGAAAAACTGTTTTTT.

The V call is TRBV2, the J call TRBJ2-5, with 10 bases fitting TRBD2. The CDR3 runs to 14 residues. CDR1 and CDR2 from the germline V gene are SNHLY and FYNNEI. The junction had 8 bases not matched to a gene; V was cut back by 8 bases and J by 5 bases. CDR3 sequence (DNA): TGTGCCAGCCAACTAGCGGGGAATAGGGAGACCCAGTACTTC. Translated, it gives CASQLAGNRETQYF.

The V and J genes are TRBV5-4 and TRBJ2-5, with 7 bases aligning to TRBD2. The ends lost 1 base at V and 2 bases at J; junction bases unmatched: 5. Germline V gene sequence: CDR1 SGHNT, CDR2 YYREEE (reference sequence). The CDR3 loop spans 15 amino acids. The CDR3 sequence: CASSLSQREQETQYF. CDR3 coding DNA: TGTGCCAGCAGCTTGTCTCAGCGGGAACAAGAGACCCAGTACTTC.

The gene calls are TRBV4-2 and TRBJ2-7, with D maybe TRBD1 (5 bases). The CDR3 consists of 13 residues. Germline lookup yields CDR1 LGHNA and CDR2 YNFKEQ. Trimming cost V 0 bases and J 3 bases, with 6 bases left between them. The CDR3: CASSQEDNYEQYF. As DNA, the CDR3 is TGTGCCAGCAGCCAAGAGGACAACTACGAGCAGTACTTC.

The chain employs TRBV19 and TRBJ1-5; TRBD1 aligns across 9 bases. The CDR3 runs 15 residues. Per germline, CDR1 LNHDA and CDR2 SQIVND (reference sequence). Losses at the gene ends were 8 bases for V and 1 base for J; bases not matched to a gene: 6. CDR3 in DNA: TGTGCCAGTCGGAGGGACAGGGCGAGCAATCAGCCCCAGCATTTT. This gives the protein CASRRDRASNQPQHF.

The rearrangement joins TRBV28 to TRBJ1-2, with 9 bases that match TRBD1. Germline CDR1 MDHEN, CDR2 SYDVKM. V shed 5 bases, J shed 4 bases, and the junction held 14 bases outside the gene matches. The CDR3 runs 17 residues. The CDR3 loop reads CASSPAGTGRGVYGYTF. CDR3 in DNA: TGTGCCAGCAGTCCGGCCGGGACAGGGAGGGGGGTCTATGGCTACACCTTC.

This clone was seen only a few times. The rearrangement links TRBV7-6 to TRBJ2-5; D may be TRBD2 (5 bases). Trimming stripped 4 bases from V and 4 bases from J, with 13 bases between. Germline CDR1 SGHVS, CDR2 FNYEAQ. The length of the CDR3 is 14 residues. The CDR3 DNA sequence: TGTGCCAGCAGCTCGACCGGGGTCCGAGAGACCCAGTACTTC. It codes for CASSSTGVRETQYF.

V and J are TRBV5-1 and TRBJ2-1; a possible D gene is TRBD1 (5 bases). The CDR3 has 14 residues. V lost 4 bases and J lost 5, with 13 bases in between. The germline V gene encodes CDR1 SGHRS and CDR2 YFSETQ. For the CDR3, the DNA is TGCGCCAGCAGCCCCCAGGGAACTAACAATGAGCAGTTCTTC. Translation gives CASSPQGTNNEQFF.

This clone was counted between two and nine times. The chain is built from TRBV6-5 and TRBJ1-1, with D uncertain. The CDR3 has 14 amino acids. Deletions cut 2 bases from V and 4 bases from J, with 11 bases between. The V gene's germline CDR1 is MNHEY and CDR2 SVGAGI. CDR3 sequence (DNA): TGTGCCAGCAGTTACGGTAGAGCTATCACTGAAGCTTTCTTT. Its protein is CASSYGRAITEAFF.

The CDR3: CASSRTSGGSSTDTQYF. The CDR3 nucleotides are TGTGCCAGCTCACGGACTAGCGGGGGGTCTAGCACAGATACGCAGTATTTT. This sequence joins TRBV18 and TRBJ2-3; 14 bases are a match to TRBD2. Germline values: CDR1 KGHSH, CDR2 LQKENI. The V segment lost 4 bases and the J segment 0 bases; nucleotides outside the gene matches: 3. The CDR3 is 17 residues long.

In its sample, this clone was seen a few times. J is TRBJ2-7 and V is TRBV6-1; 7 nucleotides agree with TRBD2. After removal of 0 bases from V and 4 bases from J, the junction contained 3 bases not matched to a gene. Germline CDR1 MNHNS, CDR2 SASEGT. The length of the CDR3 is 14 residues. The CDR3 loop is CASSEASSGYEQYF. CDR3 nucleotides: TGTGCCAGCAGTGAAGCGTCTAGCGGATACGAGCAGTACTTC.

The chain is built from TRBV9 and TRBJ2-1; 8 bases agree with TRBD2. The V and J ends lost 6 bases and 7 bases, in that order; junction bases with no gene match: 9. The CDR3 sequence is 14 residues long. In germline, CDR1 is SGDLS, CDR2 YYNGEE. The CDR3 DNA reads TGTGCCAGCACCCGGGGGGGGGCGGGGAATGAGCAGTTCTTC. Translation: CASTRGGAGNEQFF.

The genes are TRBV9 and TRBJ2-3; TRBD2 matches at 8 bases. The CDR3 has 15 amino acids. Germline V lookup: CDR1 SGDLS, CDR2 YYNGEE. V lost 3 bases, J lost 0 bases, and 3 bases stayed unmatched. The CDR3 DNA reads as TGTGCCAGCAGCGGCCCTAGCGGGAGCACAGATACGCAGTATTTT. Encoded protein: CASSGPSGSTDTQYF.

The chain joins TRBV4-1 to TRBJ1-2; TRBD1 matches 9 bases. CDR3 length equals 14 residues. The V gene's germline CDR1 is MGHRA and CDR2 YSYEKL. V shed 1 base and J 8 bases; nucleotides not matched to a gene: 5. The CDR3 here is CASSQVTGGWGYTF. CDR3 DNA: TGCGCCAGCAGCCAAGTCACAGGGGGCTGGGGCTACACCTTC.

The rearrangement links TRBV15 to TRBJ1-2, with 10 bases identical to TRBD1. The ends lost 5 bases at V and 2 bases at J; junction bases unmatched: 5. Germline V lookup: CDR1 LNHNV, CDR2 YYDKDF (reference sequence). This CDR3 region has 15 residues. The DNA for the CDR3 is TGTGCCACCAGCTCCGACAGGGGGCCAAACTATGGCTACACCTTC. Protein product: CATSSDRGPNYGYTF. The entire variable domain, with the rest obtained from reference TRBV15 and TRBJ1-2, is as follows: DAMVIQNPRYQVTQFGKPVTLSCSQTLNHNVMYWYQQKSSQAPKLLFHYYDKDFNNEADTPDNFQSRRPNTSFCFLDIRSPGLGDTAMYLCATSSDRGPNYGYTFGSGTRLTVV.